Shown below are 28 T cell receptor beta chains from a single sample sequenced in a study of blood T cell repertoires in COVID-19. Only in-frame clones appear in the TCRdb table, and some are missing; sequencing was by immunoSEQ multiplex PCR. The profile shows about 280,000 clones, approximately 88% of them singletons. Sequences were obtained from peripheral blood. These receptors were taken from a woman in her thirties or forties who had recovered from COVID-19.

This clone was recorded only once. This chain uses TRBV4-1 with TRBJ1-4; D call uncertain. V lost 1 base to trimming and J lost 3 bases, with 6 bases between them. The germline V gene has CDR1 MGHRA and CDR2 YSYEKL. This CDR3 has 14 residues. CDR3 protein: CASSQASPNEKLFF. DNA of the CDR3: TGCGCCAGCAGCCAAGCATCCCCTAATGAAAAACTGTTTTTT.

J is TRBJ2-7 and V is TRBV7-9, with 11 bases lining up with TRBD2. From germline, CDR1 is SEHNR and CDR2 FQNEAQ (reference sequence). The CDR3 runs 14 residues. V was pared by 5 bases and J by 4 bases, with 4 bases of the junction left unmatched. The CDR3 nucleotides read TGTGCCAGCAGCCCCGGGACTAGCGGTTACGAGCAGTACTTC. Translating gives CASSPGTSGYEQYF.

This clone was observed a few times. J is TRBJ2-2 and V is TRBV25-1; 11 bases map to TRBD2. The V and J ends lost 4 bases and 3 bases, in that order; junction bases with no gene match: 4. The CDR3 length is 16 residues. Germline CDR1 and CDR2: MGHDK and SYGVNS. The CDR3 spells CASSGQLAGDTGELFF. DNA of the CDR3: TGTGCCAGCAGTGGCCAACTAGCGGGAGACACCGGGGAGCTGTTTTTT.

This chain uses TRBV24-1 with TRBJ1-5, with 9 positions matching TRBD1. After removal of 4 bases from V and 7 bases from J, the junction contained 7 bases not matched to a gene. The CDR3 length is 15 residues. CDR1 and CDR2 from the germline V gene are KGHDR and SFDVKD. The DNA of the CDR3 is TGTGCCACCAGTGACTCTACAGGGGGCGGACAGCCCCAGCATTTT. As protein: CATSDSTGGGQPQHF.

This chain links TRBV3-1 (or the pseudogene TRBV3-2) with TRBJ1-2, with D hard to call. Germline V lookup: CDR1 LGHDT, CDR2 YNNKEL (reference sequence). CDR3 length: 12 amino acids. Between the trimmed V and J ends, which lost 1 base and 9 bases, there was a span of 9 bases. Here the CDR3 DNA reads TGTGCCAGCAGCCAAGCCGAGAATCGCTACACCTTC. Protein product: CASSQAENRYTF.

The J gene is TRBJ2-2, the V gene TRBV28; D might be TRBD1 (6 bases). Germline CDR1 is MDHEN and CDR2 is SYDVKM. The CDR3 consists of 14 residues. The V end lost 7 bases, the J end lost 7 bases, and 16 bases lay between the germline ends. Here the CDR3 reads CASTLTGINGELFF. The CDR3 DNA sequence: TGTGCCAGCACTCTGACAGGAATTAACGGGGAGCTGTTTTTT.

The J gene is TRBJ2-3, the V gene TRBV6-5, with 11 bases aligning to TRBD1. The germline V gene encodes CDR1 MNHEY and CDR2 SVGAGI. Trimming at V came to 8 bases and at J to 6 bases, leaving 10 bases not matched to a gene. This CDR3 region has 15 residues. The chain's CDR3 is CASGNGQGASDTQYF. The CDR3 DNA reads as TGTGCCAGCGGGAATGGACAGGGGGCATCGGATACGCAGTATTTT.

The chain joins TRBV29-1 to TRBJ1-5; 9 nucleotides agree with TRBD1. The junction had 6 bases not matched to a gene; V was cut back by 6 bases and J by 6 bases. Germline V gives CDR1 SQVTM, CDR2 ANQGSEA. The CDR3 spans 13 residues. CDR3 nucleotides: TGCAGCGTCAGGGGGACAGGGACTCAGCCCCAGCATTTT. Its translation: CSVRGTGTQPQHF.

This chain links TRBV7-3 with TRBJ1-1; D call uncertain. The germline V and J ends were trimmed by 4 bases and 0 bases, with 12 bases remaining between them. CDR1 SGHTA and CDR2 FQGTGA come from the germline V gene. The length of the CDR3 is 15 residues. CDR3 nucleotides: TGTGCCAGCAGCTCAAGCGGCACCATGAACACTGAAGCTTTCTTT. Encoded protein: CASSSSGTMNTEAFF.

This clone showed up just a few times. The chain carries TRBV7-2 and TRBJ2-3; D unresolved. With 5 bases removed from V and 0 bases from J, the gap between germline ends came to 9 bases. This CDR3 has 14 residues. Germline CDR1 is SGHTA and CDR2 is FQGNSA. CDR3 loop: CASSDDWSTDTQYF. For the CDR3, the DNA is TGTGCCAGCAGCGACGACTGGAGCACAGATACGCAGTATTTT.

The chain uses TRBV7-2 and TRBJ2-1, with 9 bases fitting TRBD2. CDR1 and CDR2 from the germline V gene are SGHTA and FQGNSA. The V and J ends lost 4 bases and 2 bases, in that order; junction bases with no gene match: 12. There are 18 residues in the CDR3. The CDR3 loop reads CASSYPSSGRRTYNEQFF. The DNA for the CDR3 is TGTGCCAGCAGCTATCCCTCGAGCGGGAGGAGGACCTACAATGAGCAGTTCTTC.

The chain combines TRBV27 with TRBJ2-7, with TRBD2 as a possible D gene (7 bases). Germline lookup yields CDR1 MNHEY and CDR2 SMNVEV (reference sequence). Trimming cost V 5 bases and J 1 base, with 9 bases left between them. The CDR3 runs 13 residues. This chain's CDR3 is CASSRGGSYEQYF. DNA of the CDR3: TGTGCCAGCAGTAGGGGGGGGTCCTACGAGCAGTACTTC.

V usage is TRBV4-1 and J usage is TRBJ1-1; D may be TRBD1 (5 bases). Germline CDR1 and CDR2: MGHRA and YSYEKL. Trimming took 6 bases from V and 3 from J, leaving 14 bases between them. The CDR3 has 14 residues. CDR3 loop: CASRPRLRDTEAFF. CDR3 nucleotide sequence: TGCGCCAGCAGGCCCAGGCTCAGGGACACTGAAGCTTTCTTT.

The rearrangement uses TRBV6-5 and TRBJ2-1, with 8 bases matching TRBD2. Looked up from germline, CDR1 is MNHEY and CDR2 is SVGAGI. V was clipped by 3 bases and J by 2 bases; unmatched bases: 6. The CDR3 consists of 16 residues. CDR3 region: CASSYPATSAYNEQFF. The CDR3 nucleotides are TGTGCCAGCAGTTATCCTGCGACTAGCGCCTACAATGAGCAGTTCTTC.

The chain carries TRBV9 and TRBJ2-2; 9 bases match TRBD2. J gave up 2 bases and V 0 bases, and 5 bases lay outside the gene matches. Germline-derived CDR1 and CDR2 are SGDLS and YYNGEE. The CDR3 is made up of 17 amino acids. CDR3 loop: CASSVGGAGGNTGELFF. CDR3 coding DNA: TGTGCCAGCAGCGTAGGGGGAGCGGGAGGCAACACCGGGGAGCTGTTTTTT.

V gene TRBV3-1 (or the pseudogene TRBV3-2) combines with J gene TRBJ1-1; D is uncertain. This CDR3 contains 13 residues. The germline V gene encodes CDR1 LGHDT and CDR2 YNNKEL (reference sequence). With 6 bases removed from V and 3 bases from J, the gap between germline ends came to 11 bases. The CDR3 DNA follows: TGTGCCAGCAGGGACTCGGGTGACACTGAAGCTTTCTTT. Translation gives CASRDSGDTEAFF.

The CDR3 DNA is TGTGCCAGTAGTAGTGGCGGCACGGGAGGTGAAAAACTGTTTTTT. Translation gives CASSSGGTGGEKLFF. This chain uses TRBV19 with TRBJ1-4; no firm D call. The CDR3 contains 15 residues. Per germline, CDR1 LNHDA and CDR2 SQIVND (reference sequence). V was shortened by 4 bases and J by 7 bases, with 16 bases between the two germline ends.

The chain uses TRBV5-4 and TRBJ2-7; TRBD2 matches 9 bases. There are 15 residues in the CDR3. Losses at the gene ends were 4 bases for V and 2 bases for J; bases not matched to a gene: 7. The germline CDR1 and CDR2 sequences are SGHNT and YYREEE (reference sequence). CDR3 sequence (DNA): TGTGCCAGCAGCCCAAGACTAGCGGATCCCTACGAGCAGTACTTC. Amino acid sequence: CASSPRLADPYEQYF.

This chain uses TRBV6-1 with TRBJ2-7, with a possible D match to TRBD2 (5 bases). Germline assignment: CDR1 MNHNS and CDR2 SASEGT. CDR3 size: 14 residues. Trimming cost V 1 base and J 4 bases, with 11 bases left between them. The CDR3 bases are TGTGCCAGCAGTGAAGGAGTGGGAGCGTACGAGCAGTACTTC. This codes for CASSEGVGAYEQYF.

The chain joins TRBV12-3 or TRBV12-4 to TRBJ2-1; possibly TRBD2 for D (6 bases). Trimming took off 5 bases at V and 11 bases at J, with 16 bases between the two ends. The CDR3 runs to 13 residues. CDR3 loop: CASSPGTGAKQFF. CDR3 DNA: TGTGCCAGCAGTCCCGGGACTGGGGCAAAGCAGTTCTTC.

The chain employs TRBV19 and TRBJ1-4; TRBD1 might be the D (6 bases). CDR3 length: 18 amino acids. Germline V CDR1 and CDR2: LNHDA, SQIVND (reference sequence). V lost 7 bases and J 0 bases, leaving 21 bases between the germline ends. The CDR3 DNA reads as TGTGCCAGTAAGGGGCCGGACAGAGACTTTGCAACTAATGAAAAACTGTTTTTT. It yields the protein CASKGPDRDFATNEKLFF.

The V and J genes are TRBV19 and TRBJ1-1; a weak D match, TRBD1 (5 bases). The CDR3 spans 15 residues. In germline, CDR1 is LNHDA, CDR2 SQIVND (reference sequence). Trimming shortened V by 7 bases and J by 1 base, and 16 bases separated the two germline ends. CDR3 amino acids: CASIRGSAENTEAFF. The CDR3 DNA follows: TGTGCCAGTATTCGGGGGTCGGCGGAGAACACTGAAGCTTTCTTT.

The chain joins TRBV28 to TRBJ2-7, with 13 bases lining up with TRBD2. From germline, CDR1 is MDHEN and CDR2 SYDVKM. CDR3 length: 20 amino acids. The trim removed 6 bases at V and 6 bases at J, leaving 23 bases unmatched. CDR3 protein: CASSPDSLLRTSGRWGEQYF. The CDR3 DNA reads as TGTGCCAGCAGCCCCGATTCCTTGTTACGGACTAGCGGGAGATGGGGCGAGCAGTACTTC.

This sequence joins TRBV6-6 and TRBJ1-1; a weak D match, TRBD1 (6 bases). Germline-derived CDR1 and CDR2 are MNHNY and SVGAGI (reference sequence). This CDR3 region has 16 residues. The germline V and J ends were trimmed by 2 bases and 6 bases, with 19 bases remaining between them. The CDR3 loop reads CASSYGSGGRRAEAFF. The CDR3 DNA reads as TGTGCCAGCAGTTACGGTAGCGGGGGGCGGCGGGCTGAAGCTTTCTTT.

The chain has TRBV13 and TRBJ2-7; 7 bases are a match to TRBD1. Germline V gene data show CDR1 as PRHDT and CDR2 as FYEKMQ (reference sequence). Unmatched junction bases numbered 8, after V lost 5 bases and J lost 4 bases. The CDR3 has 14 residues. CDR3 amino acids: CASSLGDSVYEQYF. The CDR3 DNA reads as TGTGCCAGCAGCCTGGGGGACAGCGTATACGAGCAGTACTTC.

This clone has a single count. J is TRBJ2-7 and V is TRBV19, with 10 bases fitting TRBD2. CDR3 length: 16 amino acids. Per germline, CDR1 LNHDA and CDR2 SQIVND (reference sequence). Trimming at V came to 1 base and at J to 2 bases, leaving 5 bases not matched to a gene. The CDR3 DNA reads TGTGCCAGTAGTATAGTTAGCGGGAGGCAACCCTACGAGCAGTACTTC. This sequence encodes CASSIVSGRQPYEQYF.

The rearrangement joins TRBV7-9 to TRBJ2-5; 8 bases match TRBD2. Germline-derived CDR1 and CDR2 are SEHNR and FQNEAQ (reference sequence). There are 16 residues in the CDR3. J was trimmed by 5 bases and V by 4 bases; bases with no gene match: 12. The CDR3 sequence: CASSSREGTIQETQYF. In DNA form, the CDR3 reads TGTGCCAGCAGCTCCCGGGAGGGTACCATCCAGGAGACCCAGTACTTC.

The rearrangement joins TRBV7-8 to TRBJ2-7; 8 bases are a match to TRBD1. Germline V gene lookup returns CDR1 SGHVS and CDR2 FQNEAQ. V lost 3 bases, J lost 1 base, and 2 bases stayed unmatched. The CDR3 totals 14 residues. The chain's CDR3 is CASSLGQASYEQYF. The CDR3 nucleotides are TGTGCCAGCAGCTTGGGACAGGCTTCCTACGAGCAGTACTTC.